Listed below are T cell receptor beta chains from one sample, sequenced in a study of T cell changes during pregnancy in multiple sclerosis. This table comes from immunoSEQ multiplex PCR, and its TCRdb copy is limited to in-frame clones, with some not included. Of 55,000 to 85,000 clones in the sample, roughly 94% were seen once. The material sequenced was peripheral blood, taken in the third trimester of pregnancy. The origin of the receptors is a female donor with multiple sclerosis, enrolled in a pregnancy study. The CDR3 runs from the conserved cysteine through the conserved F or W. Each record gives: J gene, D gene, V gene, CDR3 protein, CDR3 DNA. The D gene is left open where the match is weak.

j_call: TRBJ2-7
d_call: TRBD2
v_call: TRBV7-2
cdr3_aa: CASSPDRLASGVGQQYF
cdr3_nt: TGTGCCAGCAGCCCCGACAGGTTAGCTAGCGGGGTCGGACAGCAGTACTTC

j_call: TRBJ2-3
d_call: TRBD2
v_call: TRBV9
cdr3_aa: CASNSGGGTDTQYF
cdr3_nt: TGTGCCAGCAACAGCGGGGGAGGTACAGATACGCAGTATTTT

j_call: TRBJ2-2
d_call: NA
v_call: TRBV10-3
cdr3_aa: CAISGEAFKAGELFF
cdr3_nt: TGTGCCATCAGTGGAGAGGCCTTCAAGGCCGGGGAGCTGTTTTTT

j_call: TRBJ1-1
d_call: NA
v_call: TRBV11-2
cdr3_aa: CASSSRHLNTEAFF
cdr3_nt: TGTGCCAGCAGCTCCAGGCACCTGAACACTGAAGCTTTCTTT

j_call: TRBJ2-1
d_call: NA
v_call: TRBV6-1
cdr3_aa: CASRLNNEQFF
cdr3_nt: TGTGCCAGCAGGTTAAACAATGAGCAGTTCTTC

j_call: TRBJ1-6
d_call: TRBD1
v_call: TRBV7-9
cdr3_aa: CASSPQGSGANSPLHF
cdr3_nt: TGTGCCAGCAGCCCACAGGGGTCCGGGGCAAATTCACCCCTCCACTTT

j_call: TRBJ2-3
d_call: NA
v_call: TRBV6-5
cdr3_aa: CASRKLDTQYF
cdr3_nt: TGTGCCAGCAGGAAGCTAGATACGCAGTATTTT

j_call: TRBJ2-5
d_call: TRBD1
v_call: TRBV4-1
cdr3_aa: CASSQTGGSFQETQYF
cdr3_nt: TGCGCCAGCAGCCAGACAGGGGGAAGTTTCCAAGAGACCCAGTACTTC

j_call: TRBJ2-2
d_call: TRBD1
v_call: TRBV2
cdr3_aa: CARRRTGATGELFF
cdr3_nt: TGTGCCAGAAGAAGGACAGGTGCTACCGGGGAGCTGTTTTTT

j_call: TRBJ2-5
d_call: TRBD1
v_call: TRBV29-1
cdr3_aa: CSVERRGQGPRETQYF
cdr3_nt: TGCAGCGTTGAGAGGCGGGGACAGGGGCCCCGGGAGACCCAGTACTTC

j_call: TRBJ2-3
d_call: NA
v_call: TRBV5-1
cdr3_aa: CASSLDGPLGDTQYF
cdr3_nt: TGCGCCAGCAGCTTGGACGGCCCCCTAGGAGATACGCAGTATTTT

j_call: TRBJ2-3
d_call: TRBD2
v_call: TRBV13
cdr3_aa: CASSLLLAGGQHTQYF
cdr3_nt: TGTGCCAGCAGCCTATTACTAGCGGGGGGGCAACATACGCAGTATTTT

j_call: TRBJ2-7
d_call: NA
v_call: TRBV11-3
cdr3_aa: CASSLDREQSNEQYF
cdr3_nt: TGTGCCAGCAGCTTAGATCGGGAGCAGTCCAACGAGCAGTACTTC

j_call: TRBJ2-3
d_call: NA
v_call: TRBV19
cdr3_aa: CASSIRSVTDTQYF
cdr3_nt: TGTGCCAGTAGTATACGTTCGGTCACAGATACGCAGTATTTT

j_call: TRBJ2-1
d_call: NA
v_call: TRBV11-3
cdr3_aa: CASSLAAYNEQFF
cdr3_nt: TGTGCCAGCAGCTTGGCGGCTTACAATGAGCAGTTCTTC

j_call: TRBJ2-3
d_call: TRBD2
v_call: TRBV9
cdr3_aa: CASSVSGSGGGSTQYF
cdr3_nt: TGTGCCAGCAGCGTTTCGGGTAGCGGGGGCGGTAGTACGCAGTATTTT

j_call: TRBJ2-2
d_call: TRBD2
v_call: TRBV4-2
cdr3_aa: CASSPQRGGAGELFF
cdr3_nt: TGTGCCAGCAGCCCCCAGCGGGGGGGGGCCGGGGAGCTGTTTTTT

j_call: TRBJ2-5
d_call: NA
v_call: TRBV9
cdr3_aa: CASGEETQYF
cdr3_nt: TGTGCCAGCGGAGAAGAGACCCAGTACTTC